The 28 T cell receptor beta chains given below trace back to one sample, sequenced in a study of response to subunit inactivated influenza vaccine listed by TCRdb under 2018. The receptor library was made with RT-PCR. Sequenced on an Illumina HiSeq 2500. TCRdb itself trimmed the public reads at Q25 with fastp, ran MiXCR and retained productive beta chains. Here each entry gathers all rows of one CDR3 protein and keeps the most common genes and DNA. Present in this sample are 200,000 to 250,000 distinct CDR3 sequences, 12% of which were seen just once. The top ten clonotypes cover approximately 8.4% of the sample. Sequencing used non-naive T cells sorted from PBMCs, obtained less than 15 days before vaccination. This specimen's cell subset or site label, per the study, means: memory T cell fraction. These receptors all come from a man in his forties or fifties who received an inactivated influenza vaccine. Donor details come from another sample of the same person, matched by shared clones.

This clonotype was recorded a few times. The CDR3, as DNA: TGCAGTGCTATGTATAGCAATCAGCCCCAGCATTTT. This gives the protein CSAMYSNQPQHF. The gene calls are TRBV20-1 and TRBJ1-5; D remains ambiguous. Germline V lookup: CDR1 DFQATT, CDR2 SNEGSKA (reference sequence). This CDR3 is 12 amino acids long. V lost 4 bases and J lost 0, with 4 bases in between.

This clonotype was seen at least ten times. The genes are TRBV6-2 or TRBV6-3 and TRBJ2-2; a weak D match, TRBD2 (7 bases). Between the trimmed V and J ends, which lost 8 bases and 6 bases, there was a span of 16 bases. The germline V gene has CDR1 MNHEY and CDR2 SVGEGT. This CDR3 comprises 14 residues. CDR3 sequence reads: CASEWGGASGELFF. The CDR3 bases are TGTGCCAGCGAGTGGGGGGGCGCGTCCGGGGAGCTGTTTTTT.

This clonotype was found a few times. The chain combines TRBV4-1 with TRBJ1-6; possible D gene TRBD1, 5 bases. V was cut by 0 bases and J by 0 bases, with 9 bases left in between. The CDR3 extends over 17 amino acids. CDR1 MGHRA and CDR2 YSYEKL come from the germline V gene. The CDR3 DNA is TGCGCCAGCAGCCAAGAGTGGGGGGACTCCTATAATTCACCCCTCCACTTT. Its protein is CASSQEWGDSYNSPLHF.

This clonotype was picked up a small number of times. V and J are TRBV12-3 or TRBV12-4 and TRBJ2-1; 12 bases line up with TRBD2. J was trimmed by 0 bases and V by 10 bases; bases with no gene match: 10. CDR3 length equals 17 residues. The CDR3 loop reads CAISTSGGPGSYNEQFF. The CDR3 coding sequence is TGTGCCATCTCGACTAGCGGGGGCCCTGGCTCCTACAATGAGCAGTTCTTC.

This clonotype occurred a few times. The chain employs TRBV29-1 and TRBJ2-5, with D uncertain. This CDR3 spans 12 amino acids. Per germline, CDR1 SQVTM and CDR2 ANQGSEA. V lost 5 bases and J lost 3, with 10 bases in between. The CDR3 here is CSVTENKETQYF. The CDR3 nucleotides read TGCAGCGTTACAGAGAATAAAGAGACCCAGTACTTC.

This chain links TRBV30 with TRBJ2-1; possible D gene TRBD2, 5 bases. Germline CDR1 is GTSNPN and CDR2 is SVGIG (reference sequence). The CDR3 is made up of 12 amino acids. Trimming left V 2 bases short and J 11 bases short, with 13 bases between. The CDR3 region is CAWSLRGRKQFF. In nucleotides, the CDR3 is TGTGCCTGGAGTCTTCGGGGTCGCAAGCAGTTCTTC.

The sample holds many counts of this clonotype. The chain carries TRBV20-1 and TRBJ2-3; the D gene is possibly TRBD2 (6 bases). The CDR3 has 15 residues. Germline V gene lookup returns CDR1 DFQATT and CDR2 SNEGSKA (reference sequence). Trimming left V 3 bases short and J 2 bases short, with 15 bases between. The CDR3 spells CSASRRDPITDTQYF. CDR3 DNA sequence: TGCAGTGCTAGTCGGCGGGACCCCATCACAGATACGCAGTATTTT.

Ten or more counts support this clonotype. CDR3 DNA: TGCAGCGGAGCGGGAGGGCCGAAAGAGACCCAGTACTTC. It codes for CSGAGGPKETQYF. The chain couples TRBV29-1 to TRBJ2-5; 10 bases line up with TRBD2. The CDR3 has 13 amino acids. Germline CDR1 reads SQVTM; CDR2 reads ANQGSEA. The ends lost 7 bases at V and 3 bases at J; junction bases unmatched: 5.

This clonotype has ten or more counts. The V gene is TRBV29-1, the J gene TRBJ2-1, with no clear D. Germline V CDR1 and CDR2: SQVTM, ANQGSEA. The CDR3 is 10 amino acids. Trimming cost V 4 bases and J 7 bases, with 5 bases left between them. CDR3 in amino acids: CSVVRNEQFF. The CDR3 DNA reads TGCAGCGTTGTACGGAATGAGCAGTTCTTC.

This chain uses TRBV5-1 with TRBJ2-1; TRBD1 matches 10 bases. Germline CDR1 is SGHRS and CDR2 is YFSETQ. This CDR3 has 15 amino acids. J was trimmed by 2 bases and V by 3 bases; bases with no gene match: 2. CDR3 sequence reads: CASSSDRGTYNEQFF. Here the CDR3 DNA reads TGCGCCAGCAGCTCGGACAGGGGGACCTACAATGAGCAGTTCTTC.

There are many counts of this clonotype. The V call is TRBV12-3 or TRBV12-4, the J call TRBJ1-1; D is ambiguous. V lost 2 bases and J lost 0, with 4 bases in between. This CDR3 is 13 amino acids long. The CDR3 loop reads CASSLWVNTEAFF. The DNA of the CDR3 is TGTGCCAGCAGTTTATGGGTGAACACTGAAGCTTTCTTT.

In its sample, this clonotype was seen many times. This chain joins TRBV7-3 and TRBJ2-2; 13 nucleotides align to TRBD2. Germline values: CDR1 SGHTA, CDR2 FQGTGA. The CDR3 extends over 15 amino acids. Trimming took 4 bases from V and 6 from J; bases not matched to a gene: 2. CDR3 nucleotide sequence: TGTGCCAGCAGCTCAGGACTAGCGGGAGCCGGGGAGCTGTTTTTT. It specifies CASSSGLAGAGELFF.

This clonotype occurred a few times. The chain uses TRBV28 and TRBJ1-1, with 7 positions matching TRBD1. The CDR3 spans 17 residues. The ends lost 3 bases at V and 3 bases at J; junction bases unmatched: 13. Germline loops: CDR1 MDHEN, CDR2 SYDVKM. CDR3 sequence: CASSFGMGRGRDTEAFF. The CDR3 DNA follows: TGTGCCAGCAGTTTCGGTATGGGCAGGGGGAGGGACACTGAAGCTTTCTTT.

On this clonotype itself: A much more abundant neighbour one base away suggests this may be a read error. The chain uses TRBV6-5 and TRBJ2-7; D is undetermined. CDR1 and CDR2 (germline): MNHEY, SVGAGI. Trimming took off 1 base at V and 3 bases at J, with 7 bases between the two ends. This CDR3 spans 13 amino acids. CDR3: CASSYFTGYEQYF. CDR3 DNA sequence: TGTGCCAGCAGTTACTTTACCGGCTACGAGCAGTACTTC.

This clonotype appeared a few times. This sequence joins TRBV20-1 and TRBJ1-6; D unclear. V was pared by 1 base and J by 0 bases, with 16 bases between. Per the germline V gene, CDR1 is DFQATT and CDR2 is SNEGSKA (reference sequence). There are 18 residues in the CDR3. As DNA, the CDR3 is TGCAGTGCTAGAGTTTTTTCTCGGCCGAGCTCCTATAATTCACCCCTCCACTTT. Amino acids: CSARVFSRPSSYNSPLHF.

At least ten counts were recorded for this clonotype. This chain joins TRBV12-3 or TRBV12-4 and TRBJ2-7, with TRBD1 identical over 7 bases. The CDR3 runs to 17 residues. The ends lost 5 bases at V and 0 bases at J; junction bases unmatched: 13. The CDR3 protein is CASSLGGTEQASYEQYF. The CDR3 DNA is TGTGCCAGCAGTCTAGGTGGGACAGAACAGGCCTCCTACGAGCAGTACTTC.

This clonotype was counted many times. The chain carries TRBV6-2 or TRBV6-3 and TRBJ2-2; D gene uncertain. Per the germline V gene, CDR1 is MNHEY and CDR2 is SVGEGT. The CDR3 totals 14 residues. The ends were cut back, 2 bases at V and 4 bases at J, with 8 bases in the middle. CDR3 amino acids: CASSYGVATGELFF. The CDR3 DNA follows: TGTGCCAGCAGTTACGGAGTAGCCACCGGGGAGCTGTTTTTT.

This clonotype was found a few times. The V and J genes are TRBV20-1 and TRBJ2-7; TRBD1 agrees at 10 bases. Germline assignment: CDR1 DFQATT and CDR2 SNEGSKA (reference sequence). V lost 5 bases, J lost 3 bases, and 4 bases stayed unmatched. The CDR3 covers 13 residues. CDR3 DNA sequence: TGCAGTGCTCCGGGACAGGGGAACTACGAGCAGTACTTC. This encodes CSAPGQGNYEQYF.

At least ten counts were recorded for this clonotype. The chain uses TRBV18 and TRBJ2-4, with 8 bases aligning to TRBD1. V lost 3 bases and J lost 0; bases outside the gene matches: 13. Germline V lookup: CDR1 KGHSH, CDR2 LQKENI. CDR3 length equals 19 residues. The DNA of the CDR3 is TGTGCCAGCTCACCCCGGGACAGGAGGCCCGATTTAGCCAAAAACATTCAGTACTTC. Amino acid sequence: CASSPRDRRPDLAKNIQYF.

This clonotype was found a few times. This chain connects TRBV20-1 to TRBJ2-1, with TRBD2 identical over 10 bases. CDR3 size: 16 residues. J was trimmed by 7 bases and V by 7 bases; bases with no gene match: 16. Germline V CDR1 and CDR2: DFQATT, SNEGSKA (reference sequence). The CDR3 nucleotides read TGCAGTGGCACACACCCTAGCGGGAGTTCTGGGAATGAGCAGTTCTTC. Its translation is CSGTHPSGSSGNEQFF.

This clonotype was seen a handful of times. The chain uses TRBV7-2 and TRBJ1-1; TRBD1 aligns across 7 bases. After removal of 8 bases from V and 0 bases from J, the junction contained 3 bases not matched to a gene. CDR1 is SGHTA and CDR2 is FQGNSA in the germline V gene. The CDR3 totals 13 residues. The CDR3 sequence: CASLTGVNTEAFF. CDR3 bases: TGTGCCAGCCTAACAGGGGTGAACACTGAAGCTTTCTTT. Full variable domain (outside the CDR3, taken from reference TRBV7-2 and TRBJ1-1): GAGVSQSPSNKVTEKGKDVELRCDPISGHTALYWYRQSLGQGLEFLIYFQGNSAPDKSGLPSDRFSAERTGGSVSTLTIQRTQQEDSAVYLCASLTGVNTEAFFGQGTRLTVV.

This chain uses TRBV7-9 with TRBJ2-5; 9 bases fit TRBD2. Germline V gene sequence: CDR1 SEHNR, CDR2 FQNEAQ (reference sequence). After removal of 6 bases from V and 5 bases from J, the junction contained 16 bases not matched to a gene. This CDR3 region has 17 residues. DNA for the CDR3: TGTGCCAGCAGAACCCACCTTATGAGCGGGGGGAGGGAGACCCAGTACTTC. This gives the protein CASRTHLMSGGRETQYF. The entire variable domain, with the rest obtained from reference TRBV7-9 and TRBJ2-5, is as follows: DTGVSQNPRHKITKRGQNVTFRCDPISEHNRLYWYRQTLGQGPEFLTYFQNEAQLEKSRLLSDRFSAERPKGSFSTLEIQRTEQGDSAMYLCASRTHLMSGGRETQYFGPGTRLLVL.

This clonotype has just a few counts. The rearrangement links TRBV19 to TRBJ1-2; no firm D call. The germline CDR1 and CDR2 sequences are LNHDA and SQIVND (reference sequence). The CDR3 consists of 14 residues. V lost 3 bases and J lost 3, with 11 bases in between. CDR3 loop: CASSIAVRDYGYTF. In nucleotides, the CDR3 is TGTGCCAGTAGTATTGCGGTGAGGGACTATGGCTACACCTTC.

The V and J genes are TRBV28 and TRBJ1-2; 8 bases line up with TRBD1. The ends lost 4 bases at V and 2 bases at J; junction bases unmatched: 3. CDR1 is MDHEN, CDR2 SYDVKM, per germline. This CDR3 is 14 amino acids long. The CDR3 DNA reads TGTGCCAGCAGTTCCAGGGGGCGGAACTATGGCTACACCTTC. Residues: CASSSRGRNYGYTF.

The table lists this clonotype with a few counts. The chain couples TRBV20-1 to TRBJ2-2; 10 positions agree with TRBD1. The CDR3 is 15 residues long. Losses at the gene ends were 1 base for V and 4 bases for J; bases not matched to a gene: 3. The germline CDR1 and CDR2 sequences are DFQATT and SNEGSKA (reference sequence). Here the CDR3 reads CSARAGTGVTGELFF. The CDR3 nucleotides are TGCAGTGCTAGAGCCGGGACAGGGGTCACCGGGGAGCTGTTTTTT.

This clonotype was found a few times. The chain uses TRBV2 and TRBJ2-7; D gene uncertain. Looked up from germline, CDR1 is SNHLY and CDR2 is FYNNEI. CDR3 length: 17 amino acids. V gave up 6 bases and J gave up 3 bases, with 24 bases separating them. For the CDR3, the DNA is TGTGCCAGCAGGGAGAGCCCTCAACTCCTCCTCGACTACGAGCAGTACTTC. Its protein product is CASRESPQLLLDYEQYF.

This chain links TRBV6-5 with TRBJ2-2; D gene unclear. Trimming cost V 2 bases and J 6 bases, with 4 bases left between them. This CDR3 region has 12 residues. Germline V gives CDR1 MNHEY, CDR2 SVGAGI. DNA of the CDR3: TGTGCCAGCAGTTACCCCGCCGGGGAGCTGTTTTTT. Protein: CASSYPAGELFF.

The chain couples TRBV20-1 to TRBJ2-1; 14 bases are a match to TRBD2. The CDR3 length is 15 residues. The V gene's germline CDR1 is DFQATT and CDR2 SNEGSKA (reference sequence). The V segment lost 3 bases and the J segment 10 bases; nucleotides outside the gene matches: 8. As DNA, the CDR3 is TGCAGTGCTAGCTCCGGGACTAGCGGGGGAACCGAGCAGTTCTTC. Encoded protein: CSASSGTSGGTEQFF.